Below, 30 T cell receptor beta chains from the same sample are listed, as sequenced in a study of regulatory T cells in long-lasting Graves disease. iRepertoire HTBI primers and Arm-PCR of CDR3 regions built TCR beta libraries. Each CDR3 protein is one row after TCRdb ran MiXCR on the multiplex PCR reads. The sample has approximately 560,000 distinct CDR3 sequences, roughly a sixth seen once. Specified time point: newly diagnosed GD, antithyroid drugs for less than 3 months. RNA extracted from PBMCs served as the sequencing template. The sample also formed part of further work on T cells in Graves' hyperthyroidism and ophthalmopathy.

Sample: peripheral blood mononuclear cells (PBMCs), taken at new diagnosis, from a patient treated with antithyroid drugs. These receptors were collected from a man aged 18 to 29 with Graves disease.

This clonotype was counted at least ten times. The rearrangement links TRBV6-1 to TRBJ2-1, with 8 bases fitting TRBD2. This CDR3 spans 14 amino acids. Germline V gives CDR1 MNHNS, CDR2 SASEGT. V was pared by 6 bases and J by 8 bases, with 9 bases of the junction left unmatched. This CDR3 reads CASSERESRYEQFF. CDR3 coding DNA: TGTGCCAGCAGCGAGCGGGAGTCCCGGTATGAGCAGTTCTTC.

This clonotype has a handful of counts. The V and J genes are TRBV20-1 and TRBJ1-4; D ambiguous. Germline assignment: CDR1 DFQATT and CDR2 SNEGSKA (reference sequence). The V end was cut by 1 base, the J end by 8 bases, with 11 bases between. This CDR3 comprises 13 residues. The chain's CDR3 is CSARAVGIEKLFF. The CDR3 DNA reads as TGCAGTGCTAGAGCAGTAGGGATCGAAAAACTGTTTTTT.

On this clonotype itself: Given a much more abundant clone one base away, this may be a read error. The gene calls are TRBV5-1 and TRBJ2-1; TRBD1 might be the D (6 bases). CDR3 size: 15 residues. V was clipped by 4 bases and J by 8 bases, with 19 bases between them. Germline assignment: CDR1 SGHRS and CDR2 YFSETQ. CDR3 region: CASSQTDGQSDEQFF. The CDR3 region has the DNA TGCGCCAGCAGCCAAACAGACGGACAGTCAGATGAGCAGTTCTTC.

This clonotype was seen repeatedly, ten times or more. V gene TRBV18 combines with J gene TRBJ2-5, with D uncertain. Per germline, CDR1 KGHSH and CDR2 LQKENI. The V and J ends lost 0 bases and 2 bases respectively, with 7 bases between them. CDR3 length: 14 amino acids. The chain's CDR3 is CASSPPNLQETQYF. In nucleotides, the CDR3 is TGTGCCAGCTCACCACCGAACCTACAAGAGACCCAGTACTTC. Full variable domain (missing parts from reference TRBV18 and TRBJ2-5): NAGVMQNPRHLVRRRGQEARLRCSPMKGHSHVYWYRQLPEEGLKFMVYLQKENIIDESGMPKERFSAEFPKEGPSILRIQQVVRGDSAAYFCASSPPNLQETQYFGPGTRLLVL.

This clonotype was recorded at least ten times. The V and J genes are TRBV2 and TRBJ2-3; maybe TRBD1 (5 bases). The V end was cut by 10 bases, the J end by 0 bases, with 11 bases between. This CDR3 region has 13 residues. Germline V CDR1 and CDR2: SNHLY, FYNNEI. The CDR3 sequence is CATRTPSTDTQYF. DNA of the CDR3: TGTGCCACCCGGACACCCAGCACAGATACGCAGTATTTT.

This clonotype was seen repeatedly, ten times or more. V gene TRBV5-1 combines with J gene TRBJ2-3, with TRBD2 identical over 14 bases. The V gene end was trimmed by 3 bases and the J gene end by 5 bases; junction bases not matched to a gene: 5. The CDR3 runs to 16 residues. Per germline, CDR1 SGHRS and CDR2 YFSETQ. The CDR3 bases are TGCGCCAGCAGCTGGGGACTAGCGGGAGTGGTAGATACGCAGTATTTT. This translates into CASSWGLAGVVDTQYF. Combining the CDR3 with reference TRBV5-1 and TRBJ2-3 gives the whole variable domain KAGVTQTPRYLIKTRGQQVTLSCSPISGHRSVSWYQQTPGQGLQFLFEYFSETQRNKGNFPGRFSGRQFSNSRSEMNVSTLELGDSALYLCASSWGLAGVVDTQYFGPGTRLTVL.

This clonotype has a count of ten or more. CDR3 sequence: CASSYSDRIREKLFF. The CDR3 bases are TGTGCCAGCAGTTACTCGGACAGGATTCGGGAAAAACTGTTTTTT. The genes are TRBV6-5 and TRBJ1-4, with 7 bases identical to TRBD1. The ends lost 0 bases at V and 8 bases at J; junction bases unmatched: 6. Germline CDR1 is MNHEY and CDR2 is SVGAGI. This CDR3 region has 15 residues.

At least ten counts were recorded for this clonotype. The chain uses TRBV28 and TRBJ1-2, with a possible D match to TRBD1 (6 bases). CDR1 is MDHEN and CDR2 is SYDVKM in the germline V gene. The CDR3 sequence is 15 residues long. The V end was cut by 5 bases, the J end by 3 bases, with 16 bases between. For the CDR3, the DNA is TGTGCCAGCAGTAACTCCCGGGGGGCTGACTATGGCTACACCTTC. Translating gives CASSNSRGADYGYTF.

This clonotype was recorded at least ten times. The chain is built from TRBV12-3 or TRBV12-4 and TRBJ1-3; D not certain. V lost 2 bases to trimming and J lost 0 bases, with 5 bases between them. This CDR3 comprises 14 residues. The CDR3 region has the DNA TGTGCCAGCAGTTTACGGCACTCTGGAAACACCATATATTTT. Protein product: CASSLRHSGNTIYF.

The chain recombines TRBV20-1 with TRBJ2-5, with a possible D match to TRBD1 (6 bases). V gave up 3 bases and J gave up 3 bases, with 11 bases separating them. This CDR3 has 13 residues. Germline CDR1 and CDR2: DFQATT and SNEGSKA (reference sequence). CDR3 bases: TGCAGTGCTAGGGTACCAGGGGAAGAGACCCAGTACTTC. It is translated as CSARVPGEETQYF.

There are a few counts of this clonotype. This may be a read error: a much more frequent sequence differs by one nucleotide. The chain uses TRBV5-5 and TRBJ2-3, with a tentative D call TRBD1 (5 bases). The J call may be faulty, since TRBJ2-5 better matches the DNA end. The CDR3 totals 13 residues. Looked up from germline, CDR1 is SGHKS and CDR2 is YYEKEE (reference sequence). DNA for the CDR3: TGTGCCAGCAGCTTGCCAGGGATGAAGACCCAGTACTTC. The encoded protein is CASSLPGMKTQYF.

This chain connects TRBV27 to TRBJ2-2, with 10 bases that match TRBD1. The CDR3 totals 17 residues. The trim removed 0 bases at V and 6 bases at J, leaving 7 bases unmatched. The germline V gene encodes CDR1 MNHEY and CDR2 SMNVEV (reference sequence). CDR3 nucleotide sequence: TGTGCCAGCAGTTTATCCCTCGACAGGGGGCGCGCCGGGGAGCTGTTTTTT. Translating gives CASSLSLDRGRAGELFF.

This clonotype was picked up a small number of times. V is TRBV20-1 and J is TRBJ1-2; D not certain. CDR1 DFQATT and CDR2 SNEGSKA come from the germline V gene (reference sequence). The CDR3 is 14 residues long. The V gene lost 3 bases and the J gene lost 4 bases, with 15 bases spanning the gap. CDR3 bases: TGCAGTGCTAGTACCGCCGCCTCTGGCTATGGCTACACCTTC. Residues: CSASTAASGYGYTF.

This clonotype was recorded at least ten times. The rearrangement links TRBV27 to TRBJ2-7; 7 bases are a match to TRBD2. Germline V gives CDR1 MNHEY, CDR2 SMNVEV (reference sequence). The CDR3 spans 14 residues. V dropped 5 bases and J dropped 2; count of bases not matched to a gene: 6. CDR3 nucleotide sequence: TGTGCCAGCAGTATCTCCGGACTAGCCTACGAGCAGTACTTC. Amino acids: CASSISGLAYEQYF.

The CDR3 nucleotides are TGTGCCAGCAGCCAAAGCCCGGGACTAGGGTACGAGCAGTACTTC. Protein product: CASSQSPGLGYEQYF. The V call is TRBV7-9, the J call TRBJ2-7; 8 bases agree with TRBD2. V dropped 5 bases and J dropped 4; count of bases not matched to a gene: 10. Germline assignment: CDR1 SEHNR and CDR2 FQNEAQ (reference sequence). The CDR3 sequence is 15 residues long.

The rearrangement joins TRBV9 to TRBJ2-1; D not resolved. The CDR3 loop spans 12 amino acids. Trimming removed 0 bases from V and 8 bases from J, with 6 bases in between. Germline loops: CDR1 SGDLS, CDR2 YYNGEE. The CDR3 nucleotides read TGTGCCAGCAGCGTAGAAAGCTATGAGCAGTTCTTC. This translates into CASSVESYEQFF.

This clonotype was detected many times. DNA for the CDR3: TGTGCCAGCAGTTTAATAGTCCCAGTCACCACAGATACGCAGTATTTT. Encoded protein: CASSLIVPVTTDTQYF. The chain joins TRBV28 to TRBJ2-3; the D is unclear. Germline values: CDR1 MDHEN, CDR2 SYDVKM. The CDR3 length is 16 residues. Trimming stripped 2 bases from V and 2 bases from J, with 14 bases between.

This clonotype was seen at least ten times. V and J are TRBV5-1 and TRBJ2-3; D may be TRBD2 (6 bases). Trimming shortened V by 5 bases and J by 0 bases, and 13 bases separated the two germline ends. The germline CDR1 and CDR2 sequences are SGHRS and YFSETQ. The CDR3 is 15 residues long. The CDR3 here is CASSGGEPSTDTQYF. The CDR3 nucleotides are TGCGCCAGCAGTGGCGGGGAGCCGAGCACAGATACGCAGTATTTT.

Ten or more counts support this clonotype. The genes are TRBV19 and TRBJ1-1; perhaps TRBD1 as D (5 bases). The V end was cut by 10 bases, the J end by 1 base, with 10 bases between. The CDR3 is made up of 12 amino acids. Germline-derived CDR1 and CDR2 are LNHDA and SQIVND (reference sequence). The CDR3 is CANQTGNTEAFF. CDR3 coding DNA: TGTGCCAACCAAACAGGGAACACTGAAGCTTTCTTT.

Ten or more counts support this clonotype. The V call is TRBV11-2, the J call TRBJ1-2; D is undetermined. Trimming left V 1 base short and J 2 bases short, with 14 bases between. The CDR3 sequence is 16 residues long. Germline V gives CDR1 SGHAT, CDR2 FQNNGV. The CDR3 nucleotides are TGTGCCAGCAGCTTAGTGGCACGGGATCCCAACTATGGCTACACCTTC. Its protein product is CASSLVARDPNYGYTF.

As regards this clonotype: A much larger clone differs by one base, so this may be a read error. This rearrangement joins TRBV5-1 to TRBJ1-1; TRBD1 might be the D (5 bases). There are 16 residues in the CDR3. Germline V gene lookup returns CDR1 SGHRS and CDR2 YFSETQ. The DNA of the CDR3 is TGCGCCAGCGGCTTTGGAGGGGAGGGGATGAGCACTGAAGCTTTCTTT. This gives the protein CASGFGGEGMSTEAFF.

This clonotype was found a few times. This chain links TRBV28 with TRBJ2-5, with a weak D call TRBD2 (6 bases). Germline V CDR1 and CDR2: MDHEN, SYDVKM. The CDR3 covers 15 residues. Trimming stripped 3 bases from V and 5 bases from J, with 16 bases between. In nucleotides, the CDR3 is TGTGCCAGCAGTTTCCGGGCGGGGCAGGGTGAGACCCAGTACTTC. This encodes CASSFRAGQGETQYF. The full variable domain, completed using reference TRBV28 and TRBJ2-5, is DVKVTQSSRYLVKRTGEKVFLECVQDMDHENMFWYRQDPGLGLRLIYFSYDVKMKEKGDIPEGYSVSREKKERFSLILESASTNQTSMYLCASSFRAGQGETQYFGPGTRLLVL.

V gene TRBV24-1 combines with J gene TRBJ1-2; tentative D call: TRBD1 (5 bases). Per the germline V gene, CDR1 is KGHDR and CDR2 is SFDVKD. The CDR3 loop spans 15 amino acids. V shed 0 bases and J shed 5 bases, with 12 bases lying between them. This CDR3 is CATSDLRGDAYGYTF. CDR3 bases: TGTGCCACCAGTGATTTGCGGGGGGACGCTTATGGCTACACCTTC.

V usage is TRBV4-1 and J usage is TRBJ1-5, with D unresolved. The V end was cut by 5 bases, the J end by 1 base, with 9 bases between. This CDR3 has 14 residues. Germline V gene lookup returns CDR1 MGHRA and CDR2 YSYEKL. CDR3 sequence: CASSSEESNQPQHF. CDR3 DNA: TGCGCCAGCAGCAGTGAGGAGAGCAATCAGCCCCAGCATTTT.

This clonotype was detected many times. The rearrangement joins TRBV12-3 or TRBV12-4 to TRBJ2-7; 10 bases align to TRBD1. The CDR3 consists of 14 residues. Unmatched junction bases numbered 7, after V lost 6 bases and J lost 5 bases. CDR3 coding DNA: TGTGCCAGCAGCCCGGGACAGGGGATCCACGAGCAGTACTTC. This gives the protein CASSPGQGIHEQYF.

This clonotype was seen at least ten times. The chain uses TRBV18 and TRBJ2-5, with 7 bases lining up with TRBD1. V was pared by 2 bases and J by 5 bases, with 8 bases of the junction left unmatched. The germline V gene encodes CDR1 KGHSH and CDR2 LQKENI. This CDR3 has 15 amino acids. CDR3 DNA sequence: TGTGCCAGCTCACCAACGCACCAGGGGGTGGAGACCCAGTACTTC. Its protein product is CASSPTHQGVETQYF.

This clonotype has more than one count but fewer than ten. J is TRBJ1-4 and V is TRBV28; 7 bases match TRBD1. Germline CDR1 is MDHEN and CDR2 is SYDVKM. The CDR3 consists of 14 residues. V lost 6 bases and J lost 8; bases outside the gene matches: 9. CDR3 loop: CASRTTGVLEKLFF. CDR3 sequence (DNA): TGTGCCAGCAGGACCACAGGGGTCTTGGAAAAACTGTTTTTT.

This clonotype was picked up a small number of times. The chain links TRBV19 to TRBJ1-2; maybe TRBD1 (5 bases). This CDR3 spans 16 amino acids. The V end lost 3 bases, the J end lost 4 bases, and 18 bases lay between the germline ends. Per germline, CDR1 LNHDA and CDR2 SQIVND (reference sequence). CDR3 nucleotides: TGTGCCAGTAGTATCCCCCGCCGGGGGAATGTCTATGGCTACACCTTC. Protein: CASSIPRRGNVYGYTF. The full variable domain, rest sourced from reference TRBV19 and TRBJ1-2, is DGGITQSPKYLFRKEGQNVTLSCEQNLNHDAMYWYRQDPGQGLRLIYYSQIVNDFQKGDIAEGYSVSREKKESFPLTVTSAQKNPTAFYLCASSIPRRGNVYGYTFGSGTRLTVV.

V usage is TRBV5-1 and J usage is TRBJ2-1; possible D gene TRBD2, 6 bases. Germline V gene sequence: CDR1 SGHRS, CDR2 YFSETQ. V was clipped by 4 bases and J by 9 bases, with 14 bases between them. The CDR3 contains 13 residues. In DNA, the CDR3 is TGCGCCAGCAGCCGTGAGGTGGGGGGTGAGCAGTTCTTC. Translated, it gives CASSREVGGEQFF. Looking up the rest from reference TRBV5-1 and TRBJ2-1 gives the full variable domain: KAGVTQTPRYLIKTRGQQVTLSCSPISGHRSVSWYQQTPGQGLQFLFEYFSETQRNKGNFPGRFSGRQFSNSRSEMNVSTLELGDSALYLCASSREVGGEQFFGPGTRLTVL.

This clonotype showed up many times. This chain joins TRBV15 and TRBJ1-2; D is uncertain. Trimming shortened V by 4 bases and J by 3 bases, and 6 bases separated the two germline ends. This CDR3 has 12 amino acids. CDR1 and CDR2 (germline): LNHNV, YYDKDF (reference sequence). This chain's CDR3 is CATSTADYGYTF. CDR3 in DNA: TGTGCCACCAGCACAGCAGACTATGGCTACACCTTC.